This passage covers 7 T cell receptor beta chains from one sample sequenced in a study of OX40 agonist ivuxolimab in advanced cancers. The method was immunoSEQ multiplex PCR; TCRdb's version includes in-frame clones alone and lacks a portion of them. The table includes under 45,000 clones, around 73% detected once. Here the sequenced sample was CD4+ or CD8+ T cells sorted from blood, taken in a trial of the OX40 agonist ivuxolimab. These receptors came from an adult with an advanced solid tumor such as melanoma, head and neck, liver or kidney cancer.

The V and J genes are TRBV29-1 and TRBJ2-7; 11 bases align to TRBD2. The CDR3 consists of 16 residues. Germline V gene sequence: CDR1 SQVTM, CDR2 ANQGSEA. The trim removed 4 bases at V and 5 bases at J, leaving 13 bases unmatched. CDR3: CSVGGGTSGSRNEQYF. The CDR3 bases are TGCAGCGTTGGGGGGGGAACTAGCGGGAGTAGGAACGAGCAGTACTTC.

The chain is built from TRBV5-1 and TRBJ1-1; no definite D call. V shed 1 base and J shed 0 bases, with 10 bases lying between them. The CDR3 runs to 15 residues. Germline assignment: CDR1 SGHRS and CDR2 YFSETQ. The CDR3 DNA follows: TGCGCCAGCAGCTTGAGTACTGGCATGAACACTGAAGCTTTCTTT. This encodes CASSLSTGMNTEAFF.

For this clone: The junction departs from germline at one end; a sequencing error may be responsible. This rearrangement joins TRBV28 to TRBJ2-1; no reliable D call. This CDR3 has 13 residues. Germline lookup yields CDR1 MDHEN and CDR2 SYDVKM. CDR3 residues: CASSSPSDNEQFF. The CDR3 region has the DNA TGTGCCAGCAGTTCACCCTCCGACAATGAGCAGTTCTTC.

The gene calls are TRBV2 and TRBJ2-7; D is undetermined. V shed 6 bases and J shed 0 bases, with 9 bases lying between them. The length of the CDR3 is 13 residues. Looked up from germline, CDR1 is SNHLY and CDR2 is FYNNEI. The CDR3 reads CASRPGSSYEQYF. CDR3 nucleotide sequence: TGTGCCAGCAGGCCAGGATCCTCCTACGAGCAGTACTTC.

The gene calls are TRBV6-1 and TRBJ2-3; D remains ambiguous. The CDR3 has 15 residues. The germline V gene encodes CDR1 MNHNS and CDR2 SASEGT. Deletions cut 1 base from V and 2 bases from J, with 10 bases between. The DNA for the CDR3 is TGTGCCAGCAGTGAAGGTGGTCGGGCCACAGATACGCAGTATTTT. Translated, it gives CASSEGGRATDTQYF.

The genes are TRBV19 and TRBJ1-5; D gene unclear. Per the germline V gene, CDR1 is LNHDA and CDR2 is SQIVND (reference sequence). This CDR3 region has 14 residues. V lost 7 bases and J 3 bases, leaving 13 bases between the germline ends. The CDR3 sequence: CASTLGSNNQPQHF. Written as DNA, the CDR3 is TGTGCCAGTACCCTTGGGTCAAACAATCAGCCCCAGCATTTT.

This clone was seen just once. The V gene is TRBV28, the J gene TRBJ2-7; 11 nucleotides align to TRBD1. Germline CDR1 MDHEN, CDR2 SYDVKM. The J segment lost 3 bases and the V segment lost 6 bases, leaving 7 bases of the junction unmatched. The CDR3 is 15 amino acids. Written as DNA, the CDR3 is TGTGCCAGCAGGGGGACAGGGGGTTCCTTCTACGAGCAGTACTTC. Amino acids: CASRGTGGSFYEQYF. The full variable domain, its missing parts supplied by reference TRBV28 and TRBJ2-7, is DVKVTQSSRYLVKRTGEKVFLECVQDMDHENMFWYRQDPGLGLRLIYFSYDVKMKEKGDIPEGYSVSREKKERFSLILESASTNQTSMYLCASRGTGGSFYEQYFGPGTRLTVT.